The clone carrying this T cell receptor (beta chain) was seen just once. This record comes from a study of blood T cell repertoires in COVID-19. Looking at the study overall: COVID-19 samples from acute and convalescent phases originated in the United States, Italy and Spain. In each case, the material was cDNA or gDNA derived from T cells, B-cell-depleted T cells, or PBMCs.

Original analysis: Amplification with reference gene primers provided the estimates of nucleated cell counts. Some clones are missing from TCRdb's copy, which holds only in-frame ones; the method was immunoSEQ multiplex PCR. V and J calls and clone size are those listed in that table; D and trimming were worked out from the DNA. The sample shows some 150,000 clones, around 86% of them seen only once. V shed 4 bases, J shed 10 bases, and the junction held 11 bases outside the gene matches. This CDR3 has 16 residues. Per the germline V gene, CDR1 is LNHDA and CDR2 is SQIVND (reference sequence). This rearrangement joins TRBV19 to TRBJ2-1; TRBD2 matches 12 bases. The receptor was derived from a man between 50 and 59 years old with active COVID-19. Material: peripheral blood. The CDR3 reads CASSTTSGGTRREQFF. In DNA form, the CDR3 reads TGTGCCAGTAGTACTACTAGCGGGGGGACTAGGCGGGAGCAGTTCTTC.